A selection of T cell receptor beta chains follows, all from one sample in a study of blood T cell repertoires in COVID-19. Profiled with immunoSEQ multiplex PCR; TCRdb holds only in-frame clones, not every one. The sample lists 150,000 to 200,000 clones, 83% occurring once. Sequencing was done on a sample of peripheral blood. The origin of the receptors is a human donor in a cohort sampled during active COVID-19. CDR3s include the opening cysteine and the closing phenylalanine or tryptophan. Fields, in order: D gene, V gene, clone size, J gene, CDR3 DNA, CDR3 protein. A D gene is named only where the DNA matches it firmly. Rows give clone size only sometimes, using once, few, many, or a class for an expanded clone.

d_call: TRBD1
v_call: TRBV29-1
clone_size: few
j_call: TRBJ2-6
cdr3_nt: TGCAGCGTTCGACAGGGTTCCTCTGGGGCCAACGTCCTGACTTTC
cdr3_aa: CSVRQGSSGANVLTF

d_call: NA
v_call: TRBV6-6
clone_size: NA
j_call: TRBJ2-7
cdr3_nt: TGTGCCAGCAGTCCGGGAACCCCGAGGGACGAGCAGTACTTC
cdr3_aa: CASSPGTPRDEQYF

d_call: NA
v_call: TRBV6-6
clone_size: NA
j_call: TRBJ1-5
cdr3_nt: TGTGCCAGCATGAGCTGGGCGGGGGATCAGCCCCAGCATTTT
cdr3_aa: CASMSWAGDQPQHF

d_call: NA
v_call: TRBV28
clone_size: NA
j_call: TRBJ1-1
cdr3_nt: TGTGCCAGCAGTTCAGCGAGCTTGAACACTGAAGCTTTCTTT
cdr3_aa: CASSSASLNTEAFF

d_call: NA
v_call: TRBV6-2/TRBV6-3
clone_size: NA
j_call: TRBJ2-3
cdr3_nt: TGTGCCAGCAGTTCCAGGGTTGGTAGAGCAGATACGCAGTATTTT
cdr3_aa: CASSSRVGRADTQYF

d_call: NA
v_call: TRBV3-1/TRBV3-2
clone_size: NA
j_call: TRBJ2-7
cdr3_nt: TGTGCCAGCAGCCAAGACAGATACTACGAGCAGTACTTC
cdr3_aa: CASSQDRYYEQYF

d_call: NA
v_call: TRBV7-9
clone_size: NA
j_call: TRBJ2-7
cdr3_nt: TGTGCCAGCAGCCGACAGGGACTCCTCTCCTACGAGCAGTACTTC
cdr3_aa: CASSRQGLLSYEQYF

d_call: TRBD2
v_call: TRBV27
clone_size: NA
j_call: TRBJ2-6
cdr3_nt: TGTGCCAGCAGTTTATCGGGGGTAGCGGGGGGCTCTGGGGCCAACGTCCTGACTTTC
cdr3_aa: CASSLSGVAGGSGANVLTF

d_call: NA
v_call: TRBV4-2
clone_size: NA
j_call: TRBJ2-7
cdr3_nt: TGTGCCAGCAGCCGGGACATCGCCTACGAGCAGTACTTC
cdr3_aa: CASSRDIAYEQYF

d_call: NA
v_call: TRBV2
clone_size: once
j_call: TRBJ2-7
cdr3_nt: TGTGCCAGCAGTGAGGACAGAGTCTACGAGCAGTACTTC
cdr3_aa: CASSEDRVYEQYF

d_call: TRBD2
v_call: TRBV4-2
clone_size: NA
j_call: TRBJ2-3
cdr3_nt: TGTGCCAGCAGCCGGGGAGGACTAGCACAGAGCACAGATACGCAGTATTTT
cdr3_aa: CASSRGGLAQSTDTQYF

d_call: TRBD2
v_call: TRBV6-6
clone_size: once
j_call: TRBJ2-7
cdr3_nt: TGTGCCAGCACTAGGGGTAGCGGGATGGGGGAGCAGTACTTC
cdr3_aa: CASTRGSGMGEQYF

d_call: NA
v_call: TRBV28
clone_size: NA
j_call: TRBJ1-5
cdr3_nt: TGTGCCAGCAGCTCAAGGGGTCAGCCCCAGCATTTT
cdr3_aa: CASSSRGQPQHF

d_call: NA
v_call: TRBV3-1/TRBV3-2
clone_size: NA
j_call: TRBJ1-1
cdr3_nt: TGTGCCAGCAGCCAAGATAGGGGGACTGAAGCTTTCTTT
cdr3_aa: CASSQDRGTEAFF

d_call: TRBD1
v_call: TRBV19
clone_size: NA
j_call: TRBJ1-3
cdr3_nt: TGTGCCAGTAGTTCGGGACAGAGCCACTCTGGAAACACCATATATTTT
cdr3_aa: CASSSGQSHSGNTIYF

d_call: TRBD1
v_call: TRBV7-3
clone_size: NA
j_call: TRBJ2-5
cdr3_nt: TGTGCCAGCAGCCCCCAACCCGCCAGGGGGGAGACCCAGTACTTC
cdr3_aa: CASSPQPARGETQYF

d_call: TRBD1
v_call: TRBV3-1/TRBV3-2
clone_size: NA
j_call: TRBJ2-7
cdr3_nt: TGTGCCAGCAGCCCCTCCCGAGGACAGGGGCCCTACGAGCAGTACTTC
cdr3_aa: CASSPSRGQGPYEQYF

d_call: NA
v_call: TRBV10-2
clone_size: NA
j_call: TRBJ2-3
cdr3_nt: TGCGCCAGCAGTGAGGTCTCGTTCACAGATACGCAGTATTTT
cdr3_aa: CASSEVSFTDTQYF

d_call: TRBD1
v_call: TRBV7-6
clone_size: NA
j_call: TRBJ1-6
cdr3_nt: TGTGCCAGCAGCGCCGGACAGGGTATGGTACCCCTCCACTTT
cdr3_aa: CASSAGQGMVPLHF

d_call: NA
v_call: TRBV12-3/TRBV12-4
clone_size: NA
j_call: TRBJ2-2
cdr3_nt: TGTGCCAGCAGTAACAGCTACGGGGAGCTGTTTTTT
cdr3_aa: CASSNSYGELFF

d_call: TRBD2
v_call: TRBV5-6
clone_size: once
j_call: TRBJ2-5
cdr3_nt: TGTGCCAGCAGCCCTCTAGCGGGGGGAGAGACCCAGTACTTC
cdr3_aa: CASSPLAGGETQYF

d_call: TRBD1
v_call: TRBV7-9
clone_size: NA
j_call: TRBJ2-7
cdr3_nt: TGTGCCAGCAGCTTAGGGACAGGCTGGCAGTACTTC
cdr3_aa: CASSLGTGWQYF

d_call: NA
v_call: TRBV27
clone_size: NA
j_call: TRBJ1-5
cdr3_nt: TGTGCCAGCAGTTTTCAGGGTGGGTTTCAGCCCCAGCATTTT
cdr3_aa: CASSFQGGFQPQHF

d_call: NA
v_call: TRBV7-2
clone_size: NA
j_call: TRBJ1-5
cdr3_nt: TGTGCCAGCAGTCGAGGGCGTGGCAATCAGCCCCAGCATTTT
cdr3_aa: CASSRGRGNQPQHF

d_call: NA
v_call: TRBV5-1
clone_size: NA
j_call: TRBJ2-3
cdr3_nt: TGCGCCAGCAGCTCAGAGGCAGATACGCAGTATTTT
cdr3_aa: CASSSEADTQYF

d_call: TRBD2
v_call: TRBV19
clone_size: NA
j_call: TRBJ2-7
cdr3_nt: TGTGCCAGTGCTGGACTAGCGGGGAGCTCCTACGAGCAGTACTTC
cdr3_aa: CASAGLAGSSYEQYF

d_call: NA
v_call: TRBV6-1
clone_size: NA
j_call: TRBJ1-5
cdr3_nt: TGTGCCAGCAGTGAAAGCCCCGATCAGCCCCAGCATTTT
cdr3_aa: CASSESPDQPQHF

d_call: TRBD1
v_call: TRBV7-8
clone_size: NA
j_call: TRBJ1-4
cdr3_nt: TGTGCCAGCAGTCGGACAGGGGGCAATGAAAAACTGTTTTTT
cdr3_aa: CASSRTGGNEKLFF

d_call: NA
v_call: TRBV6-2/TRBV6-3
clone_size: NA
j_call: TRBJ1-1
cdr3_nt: TGTGCCAGCAGTTACGTCCCCAGGGGACGGGACACTGAAGCTTTCTTT
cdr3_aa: CASSYVPRGRDTEAFF

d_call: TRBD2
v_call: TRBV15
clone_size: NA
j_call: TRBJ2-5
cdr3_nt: TGTGCCACCAGCAGAGATGTTCCCTCTAGCGGGGTTGAGACCCAGTACTTC
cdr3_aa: CATSRDVPSSGVETQYF

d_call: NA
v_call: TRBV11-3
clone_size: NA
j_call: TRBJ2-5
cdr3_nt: TGTGCCAGCAGCTTAGATCTTCAGACCCAGTACTTC
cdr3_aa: CASSLDLQTQYF

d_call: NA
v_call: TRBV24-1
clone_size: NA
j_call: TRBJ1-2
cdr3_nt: TGTGCCACCAGTGATGAGGGTTATGGCTACACCTTC
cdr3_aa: CATSDEGYGYTF

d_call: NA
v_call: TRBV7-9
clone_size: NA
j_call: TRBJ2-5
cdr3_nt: TGTGCCAGCAGCCAAGGACAGCTGCAAGAGACCCAGTACTTC
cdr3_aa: CASSQGQLQETQYF

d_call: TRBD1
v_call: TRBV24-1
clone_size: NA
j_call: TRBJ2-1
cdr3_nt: TGTGCCACCAGTGACCCGGGACAGAGCAATGAGCAGTTCTTC
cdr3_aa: CATSDPGQSNEQFF

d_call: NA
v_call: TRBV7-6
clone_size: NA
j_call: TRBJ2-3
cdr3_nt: TGTGCCAGCAGCCCCGCGGGCGGGGACGGGAGAGATACGCAGTATTTT
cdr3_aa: CASSPAGGDGRDTQYF

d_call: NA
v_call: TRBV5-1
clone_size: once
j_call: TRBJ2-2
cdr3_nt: TGCGCCAGCAGCGTAACAGGTCCCCCCACCGGGGAGCTGTTTTTT
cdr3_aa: CASSVTGPPTGELFF

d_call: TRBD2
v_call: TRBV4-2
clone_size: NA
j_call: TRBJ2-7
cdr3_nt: TGTGCCAGCAGCCAAGACCCCGCTAGCGGCCCCTACGAGCAGTACTTC
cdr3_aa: CASSQDPASGPYEQYF

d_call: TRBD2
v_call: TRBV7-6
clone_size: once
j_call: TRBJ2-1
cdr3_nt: TGTGCCAGCAGCTTAGTGGAGGGTAGCGGGACACACAATGAGCAGTTCTTC
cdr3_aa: CASSLVEGSGTHNEQFF

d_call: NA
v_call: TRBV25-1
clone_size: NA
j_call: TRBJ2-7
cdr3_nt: TGTGCCAGCAGTTTTAGCGGATCCTCCTACGAGCAGTACTTC
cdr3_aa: CASSFSGSSYEQYF

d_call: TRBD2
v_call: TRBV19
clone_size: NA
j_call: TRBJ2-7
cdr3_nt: TGTGCCAGTAGGACTAGCGGGCGACCCTACGAGCAGTACTTC
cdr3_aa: CASRTSGRPYEQYF

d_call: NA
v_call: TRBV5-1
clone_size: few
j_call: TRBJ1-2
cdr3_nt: TGCGCCAGCAGCTTGGCGGGAGGATCGGAGGGCTACACCTTC
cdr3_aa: CASSLAGGSEGYTF

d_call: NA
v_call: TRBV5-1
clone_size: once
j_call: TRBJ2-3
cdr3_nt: TGCGCCAGCAGCTTGGGTGGCGGGGGCCCATGGGATACGCAGTATTTT
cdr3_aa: CASSLGGGGPWDTQYF

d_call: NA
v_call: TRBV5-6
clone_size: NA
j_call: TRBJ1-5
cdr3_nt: TGTGCCAGCTCCACCGGGGGGTCAGTCCATCAGCCCCAGCATTTT
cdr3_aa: CASSTGGSVHQPQHF

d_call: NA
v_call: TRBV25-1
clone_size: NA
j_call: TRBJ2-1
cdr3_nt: TGTGCCAGCAGTGCCCCGAGACTAAATGAGCAGTTCTTC
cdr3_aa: CASSAPRLNEQFF

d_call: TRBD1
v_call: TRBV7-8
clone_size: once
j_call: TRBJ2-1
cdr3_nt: TGTGCCAGCAGTTTCCCAGGGGACAGCTCCTACAATGAGCAGTTCTTC
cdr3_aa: CASSFPGDSSYNEQFF

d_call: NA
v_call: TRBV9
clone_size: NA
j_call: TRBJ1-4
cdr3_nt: TGTGCCAGCAGCGTAGCCTCAGCTCCGGGTGAAAAACTGTTTTTT
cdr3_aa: CASSVASAPGEKLFF

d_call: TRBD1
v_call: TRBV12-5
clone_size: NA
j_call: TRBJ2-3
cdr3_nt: TGTGCTAGTGGCCCGGGGACAGGGGGCACAGATACGCAGTATTTT
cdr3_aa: CASGPGTGGTDTQYF

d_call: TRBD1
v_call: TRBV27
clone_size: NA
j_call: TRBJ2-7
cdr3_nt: TGTGCCAGCAGTTCCGTCGGACAGGGGGACTACGAGCAGTACTTC
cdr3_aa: CASSSVGQGDYEQYF

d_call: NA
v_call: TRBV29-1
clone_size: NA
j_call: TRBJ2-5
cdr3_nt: TGCAGCGTTGAGGGTGGCAGGGTAGAGACCCAGTACTTC
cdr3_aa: CSVEGGRVETQYF

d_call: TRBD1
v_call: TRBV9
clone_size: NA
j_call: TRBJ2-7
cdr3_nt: TGTGCCAGCAGCCGGGGACAGGCGGCCTACGAGCAGTACTTC
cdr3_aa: CASSRGQAAYEQYF

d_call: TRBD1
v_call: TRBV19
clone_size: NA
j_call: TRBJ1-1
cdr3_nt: TGTGCCACCACACCATTGGACAGGGGAGGGACTGAAGCTTTCTTT
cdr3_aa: CATTPLDRGGTEAFF

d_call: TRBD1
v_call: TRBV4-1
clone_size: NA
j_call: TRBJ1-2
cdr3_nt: TGCGCCAGCAGCCAAATGGGACAGGGTAAGGGAGGCTACACCTTC
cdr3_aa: CASSQMGQGKGGYTF

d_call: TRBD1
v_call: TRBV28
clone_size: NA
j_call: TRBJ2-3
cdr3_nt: TGTGCCAGCAGTTCGACCGGGACAGGGGCCACAGATACGCAGTATTTT
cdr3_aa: CASSSTGTGATDTQYF

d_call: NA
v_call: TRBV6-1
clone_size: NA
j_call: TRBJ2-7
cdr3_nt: TGTGCCAGCAGTGAATTTGTGGGGCTTAGCTCCTACGAGCAGTACTTC
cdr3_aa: CASSEFVGLSSYEQYF

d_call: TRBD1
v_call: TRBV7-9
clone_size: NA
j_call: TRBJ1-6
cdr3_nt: TGTGCCAGCAGCTGGGACAGGGCATATGGTTCACCCCTCCACTTT
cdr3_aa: CASSWDRAYGSPLHF

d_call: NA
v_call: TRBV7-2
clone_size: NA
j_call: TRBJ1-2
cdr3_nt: TGTGCCAGCATCCCAACCCACACGCCTGCCTATGGCTACACCTTC
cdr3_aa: CASIPTHTPAYGYTF

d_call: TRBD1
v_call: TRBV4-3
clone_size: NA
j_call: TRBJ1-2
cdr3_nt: TGCGCCAGCAGCCAAGTAGACCGGGACAGCGTTGGCTACACCTTC
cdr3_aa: CASSQVDRDSVGYTF